These T cell receptor beta chains were read from a single sample in a study of human T cells and chemical hapten exposure. TCRdb reanalysed the RACE reads using MiXCR and keeps one entry per CDR3 protein. The sample lists some 100,000 distinct CDR3 sequences, roughly a tenth occurring once. Here the sequenced sample was whole blood, taken in connection with sensitization to the hapten diphenylcyclopropenone (DPC). These receptors all come from a woman aged 35 to 49 with alopecia areata. Some clones in this sample may be carry-over from other donors' samples. Both conserved end residues are part of each CDR3. D genes are given only for firm matches. Clone size, where shown, is once, few, many, or a class for clones that have expanded.

clone_size j_call d_call v_call cdr3_nt cdr3_aa
NA TRBJ2-7 NA TRBV28 TGTGCCAGCCCCTCAGGGAGTGAGCAGTACTTC CASPSGSEQYF
NA TRBJ2-2 NA TRBV5-6 TGTGCCAGCAGCCCGGAACCCGCGAACACCGGGGAGCTGTTTTTT CASSPEPANTGELFF
many TRBJ2-5 TRBD1 TRBV10-3 TGTGCCATCAGTGTCACAGGGGGCCAAGAGACCCAGTACTTC CAISVTGGQETQYF
many TRBJ2-4 TRBD2 TRBV11-2 TGTGCCAGCAGCCCCCGAACTAGCGGGGGGGGAGCCAAAAACATTCAGTACTTC CASSPRTSGGGAKNIQYF
many TRBJ1-3 TRBD1 TRBV28 TGTGCCAGTACCCCGGGACAGGGGACGAGAAACACCATATATTTT CASTPGQGTRNTIYF
NA TRBJ1-5 NA TRBV12-3/TRBV12-4 TGTGCCAGCAGTTTAGCGGGGCGGACAGACTATAGCAATCAGCCCCAGCATTTT CASSLAGRTDYSNQPQHF
NA TRBJ1-1 NA TRBV5-1 TGCGCCAGCAGCTTGGCATGGGACATCATGAACACTGAAGCTTTCTTT CASSLAWDIMNTEAFF
NA TRBJ2-7 NA TRBV30 TGTGCCGGAAGGCTGGGGGGCGAGCAGTACTTC CAGRLGGEQYF
few TRBJ2-7 NA TRBV6-2/TRBV6-3 TGTGCCAGTACCAGGGCAGTTCTCTCCTACGAGCAGTACTTC CASTRAVLSYEQYF
many TRBJ1-5 NA TRBV7-2 TGTGCCAGCAGCCCTCCCGGACAGAATCAGCCCCAGCATTTT CASSPPGQNQPQHF
few TRBJ2-3 TRBD2 TRBV6-5 TGTGCCAGCAGACTAGCGGGGACTCGCACAGATACGCAGTATTTT CASRLAGTRTDTQYF
few TRBJ2-5 NA TRBV6-5 TGTGCCAGCAGTTACGACACCCTAGAAGAGACCCAGTACTTC CASSYDTLEETQYF
few TRBJ2-1 NA TRBV7-2 TGTGCCAGCAGCCTGGGGGGGCTAAGTTACAATGAGCAGTTCTTC CASSLGGLSYNEQFF
many TRBJ2-6 TRBD1 TRBV18 TGTGCCAGCTCATCCCTACAGGGGCCCTTGTCTGGGGCCAACGTCCTGACTTTC CASSSLQGPLSGANVLTF
many TRBJ1-1 NA TRBV6-2/TRBV6-3 TGTGCCAGCAGTTACTCGTGGAAGACGAACACTGAAGCTTTCTTT CASSYSWKTNTEAFF
NA TRBJ2-1 TRBD2 TRBV7-2 TGTGCCAGCAGCTTAGTGGCTAGCGGGACGTACAATGAGCAGTTCTTC CASSLVASGTYNEQFF
many TRBJ1-2 NA TRBV10-3 TGTGCCACCCGAACGGCAGTTTTATCCGGCTACACCTTC CATRTAVLSGYTF
many TRBJ2-1 TRBD1 TRBV6-2/TRBV6-3 TGTGCCAGCGGAAAGGCGGGACAGGGCTACAATGAGCAGTTCTTC CASGKAGQGYNEQFF
few TRBJ2-7 TRBD2 TRBV7-9 TGTGCCAGCAGACCGGGGCGGGGGACGAACCCCCACGAGCAGTACTTC CASRPGRGTNPHEQYF
NA TRBJ1-1 TRBD1 TRBV7-9 TGTGCCAGCAGCATAGGACAGGGGCGTAATACGGACACTGAAGCTTTCTTT CASSIGQGRNTDTEAFF
NA TRBJ1-1 TRBD1 TRBV7-8 TGTGCCAGCAGCTCCTACAGGGGGAAGGGCACTGAAGCTTTCTTT CASSSYRGKGTEAFF
many TRBJ1-2 NA TRBV7-2 TGTGCCAGCAGCTTCCGACAGGAACCTGGCTACACCTTC CASSFRQEPGYTF
few TRBJ1-5 NA TRBV9 TGTGCCAGCAGCGCTATTGGGGGGACGGCCCAGCATTTT CASSAIGGTAQHF
many TRBJ1-5 NA TRBV7-2 TGTGCCAGCAGCCCCATGGTGGGGGCAGCCCAGCATTTT CASSPMVGAAQHF
few TRBJ1-4 TRBD1 TRBV11-2 TGTGCCAGCAGGTCCGGGACAGCACACGAAAAACTGTTTTTT CASRSGTAHEKLFF
NA TRBJ2-3 NA TRBV7-9 TGTGCCAGCAGCTTAGTACCCCGGAGCACAGATACGCAGTATTTT CASSLVPRSTDTQYF
many TRBJ1-4 NA TRBV4-3 TGCGCCAGCAGCCAAGAATGGGCGGAGGCCCGGGCTGGGGAAAAACTGTTTTTT CASSQEWAEARAGEKLFF
many TRBJ1-2 NA TRBV27 TGTGCCAGCAGTTTATCCCCTCCGGGACTCTATGGCTACACCTTC CASSLSPPGLYGYTF
NA TRBJ2-1 NA TRBV7-9 TGTGCCAGCAGCCCCCAGGCCGGTGACAGACCCGGTTCCTACAATGAGCAGTTCTTC CASSPQAGDRPGSYNEQFF
few TRBJ1-1 NA TRBV27 TGTGCCAGCAGTCCACAGGGCAGGAGGAACACTGAAGCTTTCTTT CASSPQGRRNTEAFF
many TRBJ2-7 TRBD2 TRBV7-9 TGTGCCAGCAGCCACCACGGGGGAGGGTACGAGCAGTACTTC CASSHHGGGYEQYF
many TRBJ1-6 TRBD1 TRBV5-5 TGTGCCAGCAGTTATGGACAGGGGAATCAGAATTCACCCCTCCACTTT CASSYGQGNQNSPLHF
many TRBJ1-1 NA TRBV28 TGTGCCAGCAGCCCTCGGTTGACTGAAGCTTTCTTT CASSPRLTEAFF
few TRBJ2-7 NA TRBV11-2 TGTGCCAGCAGCTTAGTCAGGGACGAGCAGTACTTC CASSLVRDEQYF
NA TRBJ1-1 TRBD1 TRBV3-1 TGTGCCAGCAAGGGGACAGGAAACACTGAAGCTTTCTTT CASKGTGNTEAFF
many TRBJ1-6 TRBD1 TRBV4-3 TGCGCCAGCAGCCATGGACAGGGAAATTCACCCCTCCACTTT CASSHGQGNSPLHF
many TRBJ1-2 NA TRBV12-3/TRBV12-4 TGTGCCAGCAGTTTCGGGGATGGCTACACCTTC CASSFGDGYTF
NA TRBJ1-6 NA TRBV28 TGTGCCAGCAGTTTGGACGGCGGGTCCTATAATTCACCCCTCCACTTT CASSLDGGSYNSPLHF
many TRBJ2-1 NA TRBV6-2/TRBV6-3 TGTGCCAGCAGGATCTCTCCTTTCCCTTACAATGAGCAGTTCTTC CASRISPFPYNEQFF
many TRBJ2-1 TRBD2 TRBV7-6 TGTGCCAGCAGCCCTAGCGGAGATGAGCAGTTCTTC CASSPSGDEQFF
NA TRBJ1-1 NA TRBV7-9 TGTGCCAGCAGCTTAGAAGCGGGATTCAACACTGGAGCTTTCTTT CASSLEAGFNTGAFF
NA TRBJ2-1 TRBD2 TRBV20-1 TGCAGTGTCTTAATAGCGGGGTCTGGGAATGAGCAGTTCTTC CSVLIAGSGNEQFF
many TRBJ1-1 TRBD1 TRBV20-1 TGCAGTGCTAGAGCGCAGGGGGCTTTTGAAGCTTTCTTT CSARAQGAFEAFF
NA TRBJ2-1 TRBD2 TRBV20-1 TGCAGTGCTAGAGGCCCGGGACTAGCGGAGACCTACAATGAGCAGTTCTTC CSARGPGLAETYNEQFF
NA TRBJ2-2 TRBD1 TRBV20-1 TGCAGTGGTACTGGGACAGGGCCCGGGGAGCTGTTTTTT CSGTGTGPGELFF
NA TRBJ2-1 NA TRBV6-1 TGTGCCAGCAGCGCCGGGACCGCCGGGGGCAATGAGCAGTTCTTC CASSAGTAGGNEQFF
NA TRBJ1-4 NA TRBV6-2/TRBV6-3 TGTGCCAGCAGGCAGCCTTCGGAAAAACTGTTTTTT CASRQPSEKLFF
few TRBJ2-5 NA TRBV5-1 TGCGCCAGCAGTCCCGACATGCAAGAGACCCAGTACTTC CASSPDMQETQYF
once TRBJ2-3 TRBD1 TRBV4-3 TGCGCCAGCAGCCGAGACAGGGCCGTCGGGTATGGCACAGATACGCAGTATTTT CASSRDRAVGYGTDTQYF
few TRBJ1-3 NA TRBV3-1 TGTGCCAGCAGCCAAGATCTCGGAGGGGCGCACGGAAACACCATATATTTT CASSQDLGGAHGNTIYF
few TRBJ2-2 NA TRBV6-1 TGTGCCAGCAGTGAAAAGAAAAGACAGGCAGTAGCCGGGGAGCTGTTTTTT CASSEKKRQAVAGELFF
many TRBJ1-2 NA TRBV12-3/TRBV12-4 TGTGCCAGCAGCGGACAGTTCTATGGCTACACCTTC CASSGQFYGYTF
NA TRBJ2-1 NA TRBV5-4 TGTGCCAGCAGACCCGACAGGTGGCGGGCCTACAATGAGCAGTTCTTC CASRPDRWRAYNEQFF
few TRBJ2-7 NA TRBV7-2 TGTGCCAGCAGCTTACGAGCACTCATAGCCAGTGAGCAGTACTTC CASSLRALIASEQYF
NA TRBJ2-7 TRBD1 TRBV5-4 TGTGCCAGCACCTGGCAGGGGGCAGCCTACGAGCAGTACTTC CASTWQGAAYEQYF
few TRBJ2-1 NA TRBV7-9 TGTGCCAGCAGTCCCACGGGGCCTTACAATGAGCAGTTCTTC CASSPTGPYNEQFF
many TRBJ2-5 NA TRBV5-1 TGCGCCAGCAGCTTGAGGGGTTTAGGAGAGACCCAGTACTTC CASSLRGLGETQYF
many TRBJ1-2 NA TRBV6-5 TGTGCCAGCAGTACCGGGCCGCCCCCCTATGGCTACACCTTC CASSTGPPPYGYTF
NA TRBJ1-2 NA TRBV9 TGTGCCAGCAGCGTCGAACCTACTGGACAGTTAGGCTACACCTTC CASSVEPTGQLGYTF